Here is one T cell receptor (beta chain) with its context. Its antigen is unknown. This entry is derived from a study of shared clonotypes between healthy human individuals. Study observations and caveats: The naive CD4 repertoires of a handful of donors were compared, and approximately 5% of clonotypes were shared.

The CDR3 is 14 residues long. The germline CDR1 and CDR2 sequences are MDHEN and SYDVKM. V dropped 6 bases and J dropped 2 bases, with 14 bases sitting between them. At a deep level, the assay was run. On sorted subsets, replicate PCRs used approximately 200 ng DNA, or some 27,000 T cell genomes. Under the authors' procedure: From ImmunoSEQ came sequences covering only the junction and carrying no quality scores, so filtering differed. Generated by immunoSEQ multiplex PCR, the TCRdb table keeps only in-frame clones and is missing some. V and J calls plus clone size are reproduced from that table; the DNA served to infer D and trimming. This sample has a few million clones, with roughly 93% found just once.

The chain combines TRBV28 with TRBJ2-7, with no clear D. This TCR came from a man aged 18 to 29 in good health. Some clones in this sample may be carry-over from other donors' samples. The sample was naive CD4+ T cells from PBMCs. Regarding subset: CD45RA+ positively selected. CDR3 DNA sequence: TGTGCCAGCAGAACGATAGAGCCAGCCTACGAGCAGTACTTC. Translation gives CASRTIEPAYEQYF.